This T cell receptor beta chain was captured by sequencing in a study of blood T cell repertoires in COVID-19. Study information: Nucleic acid was either cDNA or gDNA, and it came from T cells, B-cell-depleted T cells, or PBMCs.

Participants came from roughly 25 US areas, aged roughly 18 to 89 years. Each recovered donor of Cohort 3 presented with two negative PCRs, clearance, or symptom resolution. The junction had 8 bases not matched to a gene; V was cut back by 7 bases and J by 6 bases. Germline V gene lookup returns CDR1 MNHEY and CDR2 SMNVEV (reference sequence). This CDR3 comprises 13 residues. Authors' analysis steps: Reference gene primers were amplified, and this amplification served to estimate nucleated cell counts. Sequencing used immunoSEQ multiplex PCR; TCRdb keeps in-frame clones, though not all of them. D and trimming come from the DNA, and the V and J calls and clone size come from that table. The sample holds over 300,000 clones, approximately 83% seen once.

The sample was PBMCs or T cells enriched from blood (not recorded which). The chain couples TRBV27 to TRBJ1-1, with 7 bases aligning to TRBD1. The clonotype comes from a man younger than 40 who had recovered from COVID-19. The CDR3 protein is CASKTGTEAEAFF. DNA for the CDR3: TGTGCCAGCAAAACCGGGACAGAGGCTGAAGCTTTCTTT.